This TCR beta chain was identified during a study of shared clonotypes between healthy human individuals. General observations from the study: Only blood underwent sampling, and tissue repertoires likely differ. Generally, naive subsets (rather than memory subsets) showed larger estimated richness.

Some clones are missing from TCRdb's copy, which holds only in-frame ones; the method was immunoSEQ multiplex PCR. The profile covers over a million clones, with around 75% appearing a single time and approximately 1.5% taken by the ten largest. This clone has a handful of counts. The antigen is unknown. CD4+ cells yielded CD45RA+ naive and CD45RA-negative memory subsets. Germline CDR1 is SGHDT and CDR2 is YYEEEE. The CDR3 spans 14 residues. Losses at the gene ends were 0 bases for V and 7 bases for J; bases not matched to a gene: 3. The chain joins TRBV5-6 to TRBJ2-4; 8 nucleotides agree with TRBD1. This receptor was identified in a man aged 18-30 years in good health. The sample taken for sequencing was memory CD4+ T cells sorted from blood. Sample subset: CD45RA-negative fraction. CDR3 sequence: CASSLGSGGNIQYF. The CDR3 DNA follows: TGTGCCAGCAGCTTGGGTTCAGGGGGCAACATTCAGTACTTC.